The source of this T cell receptor beta chain is a study of T-cell memory formation after mild COVID-19. Study information: TCR clusters showed largely donor specificity.

General study findings and limits: The appearance of some responding clones in pre-infection memory suggested that cross-reactive memory joined. Among contracting clones, CD4+ were mainly CM/EM and CD8+ enriched in EMRA.

In its sample, this clonotype was seen a few times. Its specificity is unknown. The V gene lost 4 bases and the J gene lost 2 bases, with 15 bases spanning the gap. This CDR3 has 15 residues. Germline CDR1 reads SGHRS; CDR2 reads YFSETQ. 5'RACE primed at constant segments yielded TCR alpha and TCR beta cDNA libraries bearing sample barcodes and UMIs. In TCRdb, the 5' RACE reads were re-called with MiXCR into one record per CDR3 protein. Here the sample spans about 350,000 distinct CDR3 sequences, less than 25% being singletons. The chain recombines TRBV5-1 with TRBJ1-1, with a tentative D call TRBD1 (6 bases). This clonotype was obtained from a man between 18 and 35 years old who had mild COVID-19 (a few samples of this study predate the infection). Cell type and time point are not known. Material: PBMCs or a T cell subset sorted from them (not recorded which). The CDR3 DNA sequence: TGCGCCAGCAGCCCAAGGGGGGCCCCAAACACTGAAGCTTTCTTT. It codes for CASSPRGAPNTEAFF.